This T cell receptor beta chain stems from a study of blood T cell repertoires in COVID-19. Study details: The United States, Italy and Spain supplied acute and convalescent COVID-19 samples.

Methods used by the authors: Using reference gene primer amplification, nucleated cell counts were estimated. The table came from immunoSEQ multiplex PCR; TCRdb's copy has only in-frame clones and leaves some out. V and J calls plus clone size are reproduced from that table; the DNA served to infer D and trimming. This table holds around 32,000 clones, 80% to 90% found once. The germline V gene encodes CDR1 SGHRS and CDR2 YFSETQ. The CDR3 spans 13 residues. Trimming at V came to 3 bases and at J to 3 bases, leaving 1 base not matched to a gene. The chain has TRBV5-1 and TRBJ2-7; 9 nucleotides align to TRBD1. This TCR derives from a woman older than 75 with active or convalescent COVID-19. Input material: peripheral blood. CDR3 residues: CASSSGQGYEQYF. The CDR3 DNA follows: TGCGCCAGCAGCTCGGGACAGGGCTACGAGCAGTACTTC.